This entry concerns a single TCR beta chain. Its antigen is not identified. The data were obtained in a study of cytomegalovirus exposure and HLA in healthy donors. Germline-derived CDR1 and CDR2 are SGHDN and FVKESK. Trimming removed 1 base at V and 1 base at J, with 13 bases between. The CDR3 runs 16 residues. Clones were read by immunoSEQ multiplex PCR, and TCRdb kept only the in-frame ones, dropping some. The sample comprises 100,000 to 150,000 clones, approximately 92% of which are singletons, and more than 1% rests with the top ten. Broader study findings: TCR sequences were mostly rare, though some public TCRs occurred in many donors. Among TCR beta chains, those listed as cytomegalovirus-associated numbered over 150. CMV antigen specificity was confirmed in vitro for three CMV-associated chains.

The rearrangement joins TRBV14 to TRBJ1-1; D unresolved. The specimen sequenced was PBMCs. The source is a woman aged 18 to 35 in good health and CMV-seronegative. CDR3 coding DNA: TGTGCCAGCAGCCAAGTTATGCAAATCGGGAACACTGAAGCTTTCTTT. Protein product: CASSQVMQIGNTEAFF.